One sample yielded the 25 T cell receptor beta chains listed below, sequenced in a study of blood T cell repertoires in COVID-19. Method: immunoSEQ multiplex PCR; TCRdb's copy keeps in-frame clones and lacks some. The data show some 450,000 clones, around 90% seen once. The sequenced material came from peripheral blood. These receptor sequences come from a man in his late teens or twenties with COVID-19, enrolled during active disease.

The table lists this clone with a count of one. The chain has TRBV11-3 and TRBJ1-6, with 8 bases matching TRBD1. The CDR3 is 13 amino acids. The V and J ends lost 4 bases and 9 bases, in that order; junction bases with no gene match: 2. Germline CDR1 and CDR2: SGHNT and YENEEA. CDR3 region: CASSSQGASPLHF. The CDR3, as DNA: TGTGCCAGCAGCTCGCAGGGGGCTTCACCCCTCCACTTT. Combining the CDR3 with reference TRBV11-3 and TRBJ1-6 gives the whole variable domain EAGVVQSPRYKIIEKKQPVAFWCNPISGHNTLYWYLQNLGQGPELLIRYENEEAVDDSQLPKDRFSAERLKGVDSTLKIQPAELGDSAVYLCASSSQGASPLHFGNGTRLTVT.

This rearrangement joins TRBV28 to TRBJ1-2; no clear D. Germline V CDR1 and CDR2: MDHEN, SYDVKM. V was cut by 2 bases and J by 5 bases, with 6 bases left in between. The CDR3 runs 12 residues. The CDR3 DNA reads TGTGCCAGCAGTTTAAGTAGTTATGGCTACACCTTC. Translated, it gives CASSLSSYGYTF.

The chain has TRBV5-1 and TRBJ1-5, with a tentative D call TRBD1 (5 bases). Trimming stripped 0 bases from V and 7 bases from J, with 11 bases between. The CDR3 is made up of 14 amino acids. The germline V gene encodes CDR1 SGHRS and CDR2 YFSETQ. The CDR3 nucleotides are TGCGCCAGCAGCTTGGCGGGGGGGGAACAGCCCCAGCATTTT. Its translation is CASSLAGGEQPQHF.

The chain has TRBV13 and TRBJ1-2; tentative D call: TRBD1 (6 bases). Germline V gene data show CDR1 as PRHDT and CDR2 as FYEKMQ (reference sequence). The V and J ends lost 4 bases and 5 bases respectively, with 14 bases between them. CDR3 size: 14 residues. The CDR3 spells CASSSLAGAYGYTF. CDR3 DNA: TGTGCCAGCAGCTCTTTGGCAGGGGCGTATGGCTACACCTTC.

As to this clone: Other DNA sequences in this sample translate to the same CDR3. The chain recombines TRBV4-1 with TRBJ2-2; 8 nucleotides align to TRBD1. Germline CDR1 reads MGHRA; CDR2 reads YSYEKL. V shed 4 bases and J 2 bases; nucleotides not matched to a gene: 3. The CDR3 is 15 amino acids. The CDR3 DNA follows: TGCGCCAGCAGCCGCGGACAGGGAAACACCGGGGAGCTGTTTTTT. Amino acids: CASSRGQGNTGELFF.

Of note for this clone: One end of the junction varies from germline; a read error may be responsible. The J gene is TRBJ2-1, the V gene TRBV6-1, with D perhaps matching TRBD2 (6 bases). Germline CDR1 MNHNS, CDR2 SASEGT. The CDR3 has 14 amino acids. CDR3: CASSEGGSYNEQFF. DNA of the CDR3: TGTGCCAGCAGCGAAGGAGGGTCCTACAATGAGCAGTTCTTC.

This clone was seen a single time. CDR3 sequence (DNA): TGTGCCAGCAGCTTGGTGGACAGGGGGATACGCGAGCAGTACTTC. Amino acids: CASSLVDRGIREQYF. The gene calls are TRBV5-6 and TRBJ2-7; TRBD1 matches at 10 bases. Germline V lookup: CDR1 SGHDT, CDR2 YYEEEE. V lost 0 bases to trimming and J lost 6 bases; unmatched junction nucleotides: 6. There are 15 residues in the CDR3.

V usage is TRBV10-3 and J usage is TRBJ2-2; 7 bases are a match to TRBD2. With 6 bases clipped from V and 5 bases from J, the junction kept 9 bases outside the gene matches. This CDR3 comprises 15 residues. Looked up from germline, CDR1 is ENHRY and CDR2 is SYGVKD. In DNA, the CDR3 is TGTGCCATCAGCCCTGGACTAGAACGTACCGGGGAGCTGTTTTTT. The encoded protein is CAISPGLERTGELFF.

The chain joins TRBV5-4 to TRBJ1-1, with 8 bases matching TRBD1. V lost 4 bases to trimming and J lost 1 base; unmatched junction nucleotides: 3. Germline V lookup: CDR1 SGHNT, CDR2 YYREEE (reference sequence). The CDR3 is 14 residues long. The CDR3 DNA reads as TGTGCCAGCAGCGCGACAGGGGAGAACACTGAAGCTTTCTTT. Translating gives CASSATGENTEAFF. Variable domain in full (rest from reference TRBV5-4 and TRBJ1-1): ETGVTQSPTHLIKTRGQQVTLRCSSQSGHNTVSWYQQALGQGPQFIFQYYREEENGRGNFPPRFSGLQFPNYSSELNVNALELDDSALYLCASSATGENTEAFFGQGTRLTVV.

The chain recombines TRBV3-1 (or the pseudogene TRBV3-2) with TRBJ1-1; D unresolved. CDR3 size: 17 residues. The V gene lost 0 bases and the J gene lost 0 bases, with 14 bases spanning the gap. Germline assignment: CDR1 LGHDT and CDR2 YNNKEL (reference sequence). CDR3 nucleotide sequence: TGTGCCAGCAGCCAAGATTCGAGACATTACATGAACACTGAAGCTTTCTTT. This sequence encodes CASSQDSRHYMNTEAFF.

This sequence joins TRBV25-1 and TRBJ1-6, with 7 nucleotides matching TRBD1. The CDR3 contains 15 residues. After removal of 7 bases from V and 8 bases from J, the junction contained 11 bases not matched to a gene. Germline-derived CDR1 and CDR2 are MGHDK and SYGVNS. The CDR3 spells CASTPSGTEYSPLHF. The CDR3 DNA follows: TGTGCCAGCACCCCCTCCGGGACAGAATATTCACCCCTCCACTTT.

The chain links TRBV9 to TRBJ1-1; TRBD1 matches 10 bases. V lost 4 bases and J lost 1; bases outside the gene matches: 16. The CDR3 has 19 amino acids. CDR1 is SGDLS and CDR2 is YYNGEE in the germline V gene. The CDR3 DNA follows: TGTGCCAGCAGCCCCGGGTCGTCGGGACAGGGGATATCGAACACTGAAGCTTTCTTT. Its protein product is CASSPGSSGQGISNTEAFF. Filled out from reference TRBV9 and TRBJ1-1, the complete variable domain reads DSGVTQTPKHLITATGQRVTLRCSPRSGDLSVYWYQQSLDQGLQFLIQYYNGEERAKGNILERFSAQQFPDLHSELNLSSLELGDSALYFCASSPGSSGQGISNTEAFFGQGTRLTVV.

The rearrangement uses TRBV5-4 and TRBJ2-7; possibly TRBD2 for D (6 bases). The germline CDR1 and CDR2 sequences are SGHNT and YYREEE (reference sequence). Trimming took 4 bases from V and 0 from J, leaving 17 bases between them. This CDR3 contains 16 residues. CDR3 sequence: CASSLALAETSYEQYF. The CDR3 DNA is TGTGCCAGCAGCCTCGCTTTAGCGGAGACCTCCTACGAGCAGTACTTC. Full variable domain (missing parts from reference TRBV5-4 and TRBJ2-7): ETGVTQSPTHLIKTRGQQVTLRCSSQSGHNTVSWYQQALGQGPQFIFQYYREEENGRGNFPPRFSGLQFPNYSSELNVNALELDDSALYLCASSLALAETSYEQYFGPGTRLTVT.

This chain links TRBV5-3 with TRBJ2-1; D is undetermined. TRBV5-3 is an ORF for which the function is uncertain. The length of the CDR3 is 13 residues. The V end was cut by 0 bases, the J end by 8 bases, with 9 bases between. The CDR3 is CARSLAGVDEQFF. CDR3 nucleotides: TGTGCCAGAAGCTTGGCCGGAGTGGATGAGCAGTTCTTC.

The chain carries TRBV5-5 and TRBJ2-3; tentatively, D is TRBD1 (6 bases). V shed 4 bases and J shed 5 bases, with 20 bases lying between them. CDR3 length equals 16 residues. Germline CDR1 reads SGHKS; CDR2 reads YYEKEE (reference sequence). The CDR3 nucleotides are TGTGCCAGCAGCGCCACGGGCGCAGGGGATGGAGATACGCAGTATTTT. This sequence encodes CASSATGAGDGDTQYF.

CDR3 loop: CASSPGQGARETQYF. The DNA for the CDR3 is TGTGCCAGCAGCCCGGGACAGGGGGCACGGGAGACCCAGTACTTC. The V gene is TRBV7-9, the J gene TRBJ2-5; 12 positions agree with TRBD1. V gave up 5 bases and J gave up 5 bases; unmatched junction bases: 6. Germline V gene sequence: CDR1 SEHNR, CDR2 FQNEAQ (reference sequence). There are 15 residues in the CDR3.

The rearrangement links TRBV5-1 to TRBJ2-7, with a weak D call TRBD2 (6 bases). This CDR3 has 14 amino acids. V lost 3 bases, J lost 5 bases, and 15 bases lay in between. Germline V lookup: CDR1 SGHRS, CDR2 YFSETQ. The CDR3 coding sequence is TGCGCCAGCAGCTGGGGGACTGATCCGCACGAGCAGTACTTC. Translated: CASSWGTDPHEQYF.

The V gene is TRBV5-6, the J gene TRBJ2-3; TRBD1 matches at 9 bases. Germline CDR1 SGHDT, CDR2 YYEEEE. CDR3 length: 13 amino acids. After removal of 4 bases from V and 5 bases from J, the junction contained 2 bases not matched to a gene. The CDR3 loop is CASSRDRVDTQYF. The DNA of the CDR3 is TGTGCCAGCAGCCGGGACAGGGTAGATACGCAGTATTTT. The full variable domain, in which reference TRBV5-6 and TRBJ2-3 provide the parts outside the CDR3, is DAGVTQSPTHLIKTRGQQVTLRCSPKSGHDTVSWYQQALGQGPQFIFQYYEEEERQRGNFPDRFSGHQFPNYSSELNVNALLLGDSALYLCASSRDRVDTQYFGPGTRLTVL.

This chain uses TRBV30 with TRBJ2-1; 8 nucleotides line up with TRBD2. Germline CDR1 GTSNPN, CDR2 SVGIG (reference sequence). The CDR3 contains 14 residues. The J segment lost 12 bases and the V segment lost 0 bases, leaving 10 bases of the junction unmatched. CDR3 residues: CAWSVLGLASAQFF. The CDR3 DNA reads TGTGCCTGGAGTGTACTTGGACTAGCATCGGCGCAGTTCTTC.

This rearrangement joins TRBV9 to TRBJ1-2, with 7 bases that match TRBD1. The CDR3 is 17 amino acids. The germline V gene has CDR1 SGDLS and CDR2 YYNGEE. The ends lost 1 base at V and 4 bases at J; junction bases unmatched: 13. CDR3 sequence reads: CASSVRDRPSSGYGYTF. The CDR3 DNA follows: TGTGCCAGCAGCGTACGGGACAGACCTTCCTCGGGCTATGGCTACACCTTC.

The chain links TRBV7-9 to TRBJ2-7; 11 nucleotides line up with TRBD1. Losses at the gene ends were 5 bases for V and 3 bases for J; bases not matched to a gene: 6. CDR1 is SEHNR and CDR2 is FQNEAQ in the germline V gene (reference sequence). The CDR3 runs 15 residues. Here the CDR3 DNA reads TGTGCCAGCAGCCGAGGGACAGGGGGTGGCTACGAGCAGTACTTC. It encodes CASSRGTGGGYEQYF.

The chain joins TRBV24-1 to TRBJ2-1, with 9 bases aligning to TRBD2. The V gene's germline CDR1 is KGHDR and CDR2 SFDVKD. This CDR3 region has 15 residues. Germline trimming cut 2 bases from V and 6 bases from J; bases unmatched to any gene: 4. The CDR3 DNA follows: TGTGCCACCAGTGATTGGGCTAGCGGGATCAATGAGCAGTTCTTC. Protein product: CATSDWASGINEQFF.

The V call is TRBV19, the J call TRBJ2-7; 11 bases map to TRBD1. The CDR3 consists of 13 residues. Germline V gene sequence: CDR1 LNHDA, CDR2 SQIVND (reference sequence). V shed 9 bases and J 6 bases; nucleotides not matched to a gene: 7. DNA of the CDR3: TGTGCCAGCCTGCCGGGACAGGGGGGCGAGCAGTACTTC. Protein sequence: CASLPGQGGEQYF.

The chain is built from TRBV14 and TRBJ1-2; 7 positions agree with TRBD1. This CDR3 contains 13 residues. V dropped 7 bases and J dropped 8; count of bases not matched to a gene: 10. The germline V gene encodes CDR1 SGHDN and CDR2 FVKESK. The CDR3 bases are TGTGCCAGCACCCCGACAGGGAAGTACGGCTACACCTTC. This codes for CASTPTGKYGYTF.

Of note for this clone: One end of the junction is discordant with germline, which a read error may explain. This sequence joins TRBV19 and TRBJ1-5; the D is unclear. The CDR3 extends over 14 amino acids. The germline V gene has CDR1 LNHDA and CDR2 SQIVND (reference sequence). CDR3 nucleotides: TGTGCCAGTAGTATCTTAGCCAGCACTCAGCCCCAGCATTTT. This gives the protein CASSILASTQPQHF.